This TCR beta chain comes out of a study of blood T cell repertoires in COVID-19 (dated by TCRdb to about 2020). General notes on the study: Collaborator samples came from the United States, Italy and Spain and covered acute and convalescent phases of COVID-19. The prospective study material was composed of cDNA or gDNA derived from T cells, B-cell-depleted T cells, or PBMCs. Deeply sampled blood TCRbeta repertoires from subjects exposed to, actively infected with, or recovered from COVID-19 were included in the dataset. A freely available public database, intended as a resource for researchers studying the immune response to SARS-CoV-2, is where the repertoires were released. Samples came from the ongoing ImmuneRACE study (first 160 participants) plus 1,254 subjects from 6 global collaborators. Sample metadata almost always included a de-identified subject ID, COVID-19 status, age in years and sex. Where HLA class I and class II types were available, the types were taken from metadata supplied by the sample provider, not from assay-based typing.

V lost 10 bases and J lost 1 base; the stretch between them is 7 bases long. According to the germline V gene, CDR1 reads MNHEY and CDR2 reads SVGAGI. Its CDR3 holds 12 amino acids, cysteine through phenylalanine. Only CDR3 DNA is held: 36 bases, read in frame from base 1. TCRbeta CDR3 regions were amplified from genomic DNA by means of the immunoSEQ Assay, a bias-controlled multiplex PCR. Per the original workflow: Nucleated cell counts per sample were estimated from amplification of reference gene primers within the assay. To quantify the absolute abundance of each unique TCRbeta CDR3 rearrangement, sequence reads were collapsed and filtered. For each sample, productive Simpson clonality was calculated as the square root of Simpson's diversity index over productive rearrangements. TCRdb's version of the immuneACCESS table is confined to in-frame rearrangements and falls short of the full clone set. An unresolved V gene accounts for under half of the shortfall where checked; the remainder is of unknown origin. V, J and clone size derive from that table, while D and trimming were established from the DNA sequence. This sample is represented by 250,000 or so clones; about nine tenths of them were singletons. The top ten hold about 1% of the sample.

The paper as a whole reports these results and caveats: The amount of clinical and demographic metadata varied by source and participant and was provided uncurated.

On this clone: This receptor's antigen is unknown. No qualities accompany the bases; no much larger clone lies one base away.

In the prospective study, participants were about 18 to 100 years old, resided in about two dozen geographic areas of the United States, and were enrolled through a virtual design. In the prospective study, participants were assigned to cohorts based on the clinical history participants reported in a screening survey and a study questionnaire. Exposed participants had been in contact with someone with a PCR-confirmed or clinician-diagnosed COVID-19 case within 2 weeks of study entry. In the prospective study, whole blood, serum and a nasopharyngeal or oropharyngeal swab were collected from each participant by mobile phlebotomists. Over a roughly 2-month period, participants in the prospective study had the option of providing additional blood draws and questionnaires. Before DNA extraction, blood samples from the prospective study were shipped at room temperature or frozen.

The rearranged segments are TRBV6-5 and TRBJ2-2, with no confidently assigned D gene. The sample comprised PBMCs or T cells enriched from blood (not recorded which). This TCR was sampled from a man aged 50 to 60 who had been exposed to COVID-19. In nucleotides, the sequence is TGTGCCACCACAGAGAACACCGGGGAGCTGTTTTTT. It specifies CATTENTGELFF.